This T cell receptor (beta chain) was recovered during a study of T cell responses to AZD1222 COVID-19 vaccine. Study in general: Second-dose timings of about 4 or about 12 weeks were pooled. Study outcomes and limitations: After two AZD1222 doses, spike-specific TCR breadth and depth rose versus day 0.

In the case of this clone: Antigen unknown.

TCRdb's table, derived via immunoSEQ multiplex PCR, lists solely in-frame clones and lacks some. The sample lists about 140,000 clones, about 90% seen once, with about 3% in the top ten. The CDR3 is 16 residues long. V was clipped by 3 bases and J by 7 bases; unmatched bases: 5. Germline assignment: CDR1 LGHDT and CDR2 YNNKEL (reference sequence). This chain links TRBV3-1 (or the pseudogene TRBV3-2) with TRBJ1-6; 11 bases fit TRBD1. The specimen was peripheral blood, collected on day 0 of AZD1222 vaccination. The source of this sequence is an adult in good health. The CDR3 here is CASSHGTGGRNSPLHF. CDR3 nucleotide sequence: TGTGCCAGCAGCCACGGGACAGGGGGAAGAAATTCACCCCTCCACTTT.